This entry is about one T cell receptor (beta chain). The source of the sample is a study of response to subunit inactivated influenza vaccine. Germline CDR1 is SGHRS and CDR2 is YFSETQ. Germline trimming cut 7 bases from V and 6 bases from J; bases unmatched to any gene: 5. CDR3 size: 13 residues. TCRdb passed the RT-PCR reads through MiXCR, listing each CDR3 protein once. There are about 650,000 distinct CDR3 sequences in the sample; around 15% occur only once, and 7.5% to 8% lies in the top ten. The chain links TRBV5-1 to TRBJ2-1; 9 bases are shared with TRBD1. The material sequenced was PBMCs from blood, taken around 14 days before vaccination. The clonotype comes from a man aged 50 to 59 who received an inactivated influenza vaccine. DNA for the CDR3: TGCGCCAGCCGGACAGGGGTGGGCAATGAGCAGTTCTTC. Translation: CASRTGVGNEQFF.